The 32 T cell receptor beta chains in this list originate from one sample, sequenced in a study of cytomegalovirus exposure and HLA in healthy donors (dated 2017 in TCRdb). The library was built by means of the immunoSEQ multiplex PCR assay. The multiplex PCR relied on a mix of 60 forward primers for TCR Vbeta segments and 13 reverse primers for TCR Jbeta segments. Entries here come from immuneACCESS through TCRdb and include only in-frame sequences with V and J called. Some clones fail to appear in such tables; in the studies checked, an unresolved V gene covers under half of the shortfall, and the cause of the remainder is unknown. Present in this sample are 95,000 to 100,000 clones, 65% to 80% of which were seen just once. The top ten constitute 8% to 13% of the sample. The material sequenced was PBMCs. Receptors originate from a man aged 50 or older in good health and CMV-seronegative.

The chain uses TRBV2 and TRBJ1-1; 8 positions match TRBD1. J was trimmed by 4 bases and V by 6 bases; bases with no gene match: 10. CDR1 and CDR2 from the germline V gene are SNHLY and FYNNEI. This CDR3 contains 15 residues. The CDR3 nucleotides read TGTGCCAGCAGGAAGGACAGGGTGCAGGGCACTGAAGCTTTCTTT. Its translation: CASRKDRVQGTEAFF.

This clone was counted a few times. The J gene is TRBJ1-1, the V gene TRBV2, with 8 bases identical to TRBD1. The CDR3 is made up of 14 amino acids. V lost 6 bases and J lost 1; bases outside the gene matches: 4. Germline V gene sequence: CDR1 SNHLY, CDR2 FYNNEI. The CDR3 here is CASRRGQGNTEAFF. The CDR3, as DNA: TGTGCCAGCAGACGAGGACAGGGGAACACTGAAGCTTTCTTT.

The CDR3 sequence is CASRTTGDSYEQYF. The CDR3 DNA reads TGTGCCAGCAGAACTACGGGAGACAGCTACGAGCAGTACTTC. The chain has TRBV6-6 and TRBJ2-7; a weak D match, TRBD2 (6 bases). V dropped 6 bases and J dropped 3 bases, with 15 bases sitting between them. Germline values: CDR1 MNHNY, CDR2 SVGAGI (reference sequence). This CDR3 is 14 amino acids long.

This clone was seen a single time. The V and J genes are TRBV7-9 and TRBJ2-1, with D unclear. Trimming removed 8 bases from V and 6 bases from J, with 14 bases in between. This CDR3 region has 13 residues. Germline CDR1 is SEHNR and CDR2 is FQNEAQ (reference sequence). CDR3 loop: CASGQVGINEQFF. DNA for the CDR3: TGTGCCAGCGGCCAGGTCGGTATCAATGAGCAGTTCTTC.

This chain links TRBV25-1 with TRBJ2-7; TRBD1 is a possible D gene (5 bases). The V end lost 1 base, the J end lost 1 base, and 8 bases lay between the germline ends. The CDR3 contains 14 residues. CDR1 and CDR2 (germline): MGHDK, SYGVNS. The CDR3 sequence is CASSEWGRSYEQYF. CDR3 nucleotides: TGTGCCAGCAGTGAATGGGGCAGGTCCTACGAGCAGTACTTC.

The rearrangement uses TRBV19 and TRBJ1-1; 10 positions agree with TRBD1. J gave up 3 bases and V 5 bases, and 6 bases lay outside the gene matches. The CDR3 runs 15 residues. Per the germline V gene, CDR1 is LNHDA and CDR2 is SQIVND (reference sequence). In nucleotides, the CDR3 is TGTGCCAGTAGTGTGGGACAGGGGATTCACACTGAAGCTTTCTTT. Encoded protein: CASSVGQGIHTEAFF.

The genes are TRBV9 and TRBJ2-7, with TRBD1 matching over 11 bases. V was pared by 4 bases and J by 3 bases, with 6 bases of the junction left unmatched. Per the germline V gene, CDR1 is SGDLS and CDR2 is YYNGEE. The CDR3 contains 15 residues. The CDR3 sequence: CASSPWDRGFYEQYF. Written as DNA, the CDR3 is TGTGCCAGCAGCCCCTGGGACAGGGGGTTCTACGAGCAGTACTTC.

This sequence joins TRBV5-4 and TRBJ1-5; 8 bases are a match to TRBD1. Germline-derived CDR1 and CDR2 are SGHNT and YYREEE (reference sequence). Losses at the gene ends were 4 bases for V and 3 bases for J; bases not matched to a gene: 6. This CDR3 is built from 15 residues. CDR3 DNA sequence: TGTGCCAGCAGCCCAGGGACAGGTCACAATCAGCCCCAGCATTTT. Translating it yields CASSPGTGHNQPQHF.

This clone was seen a handful of times. This chain connects TRBV27 to TRBJ2-3; perhaps TRBD1 as D (6 bases). Germline lookup yields CDR1 MNHEY and CDR2 SMNVEV (reference sequence). The CDR3 runs 17 residues. With 5 bases removed from V and 6 bases from J, the gap between germline ends came to 24 bases. As DNA, the CDR3 is TGTGCCAGCAGTCAGTATGGGGGCGCGTTTAAATCGGATACGCAGTATTTT. It translates to CASSQYGGAFKSDTQYF.

This rearrangement joins TRBV2 to TRBJ1-5; D might be TRBD1 (5 bases). The CDR3 is 15 residues long. Germline assignment: CDR1 SNHLY and CDR2 FYNNEI. V lost 6 bases to trimming and J lost 0 bases, with 12 bases between them. As DNA, the CDR3 is TGTGCCAGCAGGGGAGGAGGGGATAGCAATCAGCCCCAGCATTTT. Its protein is CASRGGGDSNQPQHF.

The chain links TRBV7-9 to TRBJ1-2; D is ambiguous. Germline CDR1 reads SEHNR; CDR2 reads FQNEAQ (reference sequence). The CDR3 covers 13 residues. The V end lost 1 base, the J end lost 2 bases, and 5 bases lay between the germline ends. The CDR3: CASSLGQNYGYTF. The CDR3 nucleotides are TGTGCCAGCAGCTTAGGACAAAACTATGGCTACACCTTC.

This clone occurred once. V and J are TRBV19 and TRBJ1-3; D may be TRBD1 (5 bases). Trimming cost V 7 bases and J 2 bases, with 15 bases left between them. Germline CDR1 and CDR2: LNHDA and SQIVND (reference sequence). This CDR3 contains 15 residues. CDR3 DNA: TGTGCCAGTACCCAATTCGGGACTCCTGGAAACACCATATATTTT. Translating gives CASTQFGTPGNTIYF.

This clone was observed once. This chain uses TRBV6-5 with TRBJ2-1, with 9 nucleotides matching TRBD1. The CDR3 extends over 15 amino acids. Per germline, CDR1 MNHEY and CDR2 SVGAGI. J lost 3 bases, V lost 6 bases, and 6 bases had no gene match. CDR3 region: CASRPGQGLYNEQFF. DNA of the CDR3: TGTGCCAGCAGGCCGGGACAGGGCCTCTACAATGAGCAGTTCTTC.

The chain is built from TRBV6-1 and TRBJ1-2; 7 bases map to TRBD1. The germline V gene encodes CDR1 MNHNS and CDR2 SASEGT. J was trimmed by 6 bases and V by 1 base; bases with no gene match: 11. The CDR3 has 16 residues. DNA for the CDR3: TGTGCCAGCAGTGAAGGACAGGGCTTAATGATGCATGGCTACACCTTC. Translating gives CASSEGQGLMMHGYTF.

The gene calls are TRBV28 and TRBJ1-2; D is ambiguous. V was pared by 6 bases and J by 4 bases, with 9 bases between. The CDR3 runs 12 residues. CDR1 MDHEN and CDR2 SYDVKM come from the germline V gene. CDR3 DNA sequence: TGTGCCAGCAGGAGAGATATCTATGGCTACACCTTC. Its protein is CASRRDIYGYTF.

This clone was seen only once. The V call is TRBV15, the J call TRBJ1-2, with no clear D. Trimming stripped 3 bases from V and 12 bases from J, with 11 bases between. The CDR3 runs 11 residues. Germline lookup yields CDR1 LNHNV and CDR2 YYDKDF (reference sequence). In DNA form, the CDR3 reads TGTGCCACCAGCAGCGATGGCTTCCACACCTTC. This gives the protein CATSSDGFHTF.

The chain links TRBV15 to TRBJ2-7, with D maybe TRBD1 (6 bases). The CDR3 loop spans 13 amino acids. Germline values: CDR1 LNHNV, CDR2 YYDKDF (reference sequence). V was trimmed by 3 bases and J by 6 bases, leaving 12 bases between them. CDR3 amino acids: CATSSNRVSEQYF. The CDR3 DNA follows: TGTGCCACCAGCAGTAACAGGGTTTCCGAGCAGTACTTC.

This clone has just a few counts. The gene calls are TRBV9 and TRBJ2-7; 7 nucleotides line up with TRBD2. Losses at the gene ends were 7 bases for V and 3 bases for J; bases not matched to a gene: 4. Germline CDR1 SGDLS, CDR2 YYNGEE. This CDR3 spans 12 amino acids. The DNA for the CDR3 is TGTGCCAGCCCAAGCGGGGTCTACGAGCAGTACTTC. Translating it yields CASPSGVYEQYF.

This sequence joins TRBV5-6 and TRBJ2-7, with 7 nucleotides matching TRBD2. After removal of 3 bases from V and 4 bases from J, the junction contained 10 bases not matched to a gene. Per germline, CDR1 SGHDT and CDR2 YYEEEE. The CDR3 has 15 residues. The CDR3 is CASSSTGGGKYEQYF. The CDR3 bases are TGTGCCAGCAGCTCAACGGGGGGAGGGAAGTACGAGCAGTACTTC.

V and J are TRBV18 and TRBJ1-2; 8 positions match TRBD1. V dropped 3 bases and J dropped 7; count of bases not matched to a gene: 7. The CDR3 covers 14 residues. Per the germline V gene, CDR1 is KGHSH and CDR2 is LQKENI. CDR3 sequence (DNA): TGTGCCAGCTCACCGAAAGCAGGGGGCGCTGGCTACACCTTC. Translated: CASSPKAGGAGYTF. Together with reference TRBV18 and TRBJ1-2, the CDR3 gives the full variable domain: NAGVMQNPRHLVRRRGQEARLRCSPMKGHSHVYWYRQLPEEGLKFMVYLQKENIIDESGMPKERFSAEFPKEGPSILRIQQVVRGDSAAYFCASSPKAGGAGYTFGSGTRLTVV.

This CDR3 reads CASKRGTITEAFF. The DNA for the CDR3 is TGTGCCAGCAAAAGGGGGACTATCACTGAAGCTTTCTTT. V is TRBV6-5 and J is TRBJ1-1; tentatively, D is TRBD1 (6 bases). The CDR3 consists of 13 residues. CDR1 and CDR2 (germline): MNHEY, SVGAGI. Trimming removed 7 bases from V and 4 bases from J, with 13 bases in between.

Only a few counts were recorded for this clone. In DNA form, the CDR3 reads TGCGCCAGCAGCCATCCAGGGGACTCTGGGGCCAACGTCCTGACTTTC. As protein: CASSHPGDSGANVLTF. V gene TRBV5-1 combines with J gene TRBJ2-6; TRBD1 is a possible D gene (6 bases). V was cut by 4 bases and J by 0 bases, with 11 bases left in between. The CDR3 is made up of 16 amino acids. Germline CDR1 SGHRS, CDR2 YFSETQ.

The table lists this clone with a few counts. The chain couples TRBV15 to TRBJ2-3, with 7 bases that match TRBD1. CDR1 and CDR2 from the germline V gene are LNHNV and YYDKDF (reference sequence). Unmatched junction bases numbered 6, after V lost 0 bases and J lost 0 bases. The CDR3 contains 17 residues. CDR3 in amino acids: CATSRDPQGKSTDTQYF. The CDR3 DNA reads as TGTGCCACCAGCAGAGACCCACAGGGGAAAAGCACAGATACGCAGTATTTT.

The chain uses TRBV6-5 and TRBJ2-7; possibly TRBD1 for D (6 bases). The CDR3 consists of 13 residues. Germline V lookup: CDR1 MNHEY, CDR2 SVGAGI. Trimming pared 5 bases from V and 5 bases from J, leaving 13 bases between. The CDR3 DNA sequence: TGTGCCAGCAGTCGTACAGGGTCCCACGAGCAGTACTTC. The encoded protein is CASSRTGSHEQYF.

This chain connects TRBV5-1 to TRBJ1-5; 9 bases are a match to TRBD1. The germline V gene has CDR1 SGHRS and CDR2 YFSETQ. After removal of 4 bases from V and 5 bases from J, the junction contained 7 bases not matched to a gene. The CDR3 has 15 residues. Here the CDR3 reads CASSLGTGRDQPQHF. The CDR3 region has the DNA TGCGCCAGCAGCCTGGGGACAGGGCGGGATCAGCCCCAGCATTTT.

V is TRBV28 and J is TRBJ2-3, with a possible D match to TRBD2 (5 bases). Germline loops: CDR1 MDHEN, CDR2 SYDVKM. V lost 3 bases and J 7 bases, leaving 23 bases between the germline ends. The CDR3 consists of 17 residues. CDR3: CASSLDLQTLITNTQYF. As DNA, the CDR3 is TGTGCCAGCAGTTTGGACTTACAGACCCTTATAACTAATACGCAGTATTTT. Variable domain in full (rest from reference TRBV28 and TRBJ2-3): DVKVTQSSRYLVKRTGEKVFLECVQDMDHENMFWYRQDPGLGLRLIYFSYDVKMKEKGDIPEGYSVSREKKERFSLILESASTNQTSMYLCASSLDLQTLITNTQYFGPGTRLTVL.

J is TRBJ2-1 and V is TRBV7-3, with a tentative D call TRBD1 (5 bases). The CDR3 runs 15 residues. The germline gives CDR1 SGHTA, CDR2 FQGTGA. V gave up 5 bases and J gave up 0 bases, with 11 bases separating them. CDR3 sequence: CASSTDRTSYNEQFF. For the CDR3, the DNA is TGTGCCAGCAGCACCGACAGAACCTCCTACAATGAGCAGTTCTTC.

V usage is TRBV6-1 and J usage is TRBJ2-5; D might be TRBD2 (5 bases). Judging by the DNA end, TRBJ2-7 fits better; the J call may be wrong. The CDR3 is made up of 13 amino acids. The germline V gene has CDR1 MNHNS and CDR2 SASEGT. The CDR3 reads CASSRTGNYEQYF. The CDR3 nucleotides read TGTGCCAGCAGTAGGACGGGAAACTACGAGCAGTACTTC.

The DNA for the CDR3 is TGTGCCAGTACCCGAGGCAGGGGACAGGGCAACGAGCAGTACTTC. This codes for CASTRGRGQGNEQYF. The V call is TRBV19, the J call TRBJ2-7; 9 bases match TRBD1. Looked up from germline, CDR1 is LNHDA and CDR2 is SQIVND (reference sequence). V gave up 7 bases and J gave up 5 bases; unmatched junction bases: 12. The CDR3 spans 15 residues. Full variable domain (rest looked up from reference TRBV19 and TRBJ2-7): DGGITQSPKYLFRKEGQNVTLSCEQNLNHDAMYWYRQDPGQGLRLIYYSQIVNDFQKGDIAEGYSVSREKKESFPLTVTSAQKNPTAFYLCASTRGRGQGNEQYFGPGTRLTVT.

This clone was found a few times. The CDR3 region is CASTPTTGGETQYF. In DNA form, the CDR3 reads TGTGCCAGCACCCCGACAACAGGGGGGGAGACCCAGTACTTC. J is TRBJ2-5 and V is TRBV6-1; 8 bases are a match to TRBD1. Germline loops: CDR1 MNHNS, CDR2 SASEGT. V was pared by 7 bases and J by 5 bases, with 9 bases of the junction left unmatched. The CDR3 runs to 14 residues.

The chain employs TRBV10-2 and TRBJ2-5; D call uncertain. CDR1 WSHSY and CDR2 SAAADI come from the germline V gene. The CDR3 is 16 residues long. The V and J ends lost 0 bases and 4 bases respectively, with 15 bases between them. The CDR3 DNA sequence: TGCGCCAGCAGTGAGTCGAGCGCCACTACGGTAGAGACCCAGTACTTC. It yields the protein CASSESSATTVETQYF.

The chain carries TRBV28 and TRBJ2-7; 10 bases line up with TRBD1. The length of the CDR3 is 15 residues. Germline CDR1 MDHEN, CDR2 SYDVKM. Germline trimming cut 5 bases from V and 5 bases from J; bases unmatched to any gene: 9. CDR3 region: CASSLPDRGYNEQYF. CDR3 DNA sequence: TGTGCCAGCAGTCTCCCGGACAGGGGGTATAACGAGCAGTACTTC.